Below are 2 T cell receptor beta chains sequenced from a single sample in a study of blood T cell repertoires in COVID-19. The method was immunoSEQ multiplex PCR; TCRdb's version includes in-frame clones alone and lacks a portion of them. This sample has 150,000 to 190,000 clones; 76% occur once, and the top ten carry more than 3.5%. The sequenced sample was peripheral blood. These receptors were collected from a woman of 80 years or more with acute or convalescent COVID-19.

The rearrangement uses TRBV5-1 and TRBJ1-1, with D perhaps TRBD1 (5 bases). This CDR3 is built from 15 residues. Trimming pared 3 bases from V and 3 bases from J, leaving 15 bases between. CDR1 and CDR2 (germline): SGHRS, YFSETQ. Written as DNA, the CDR3 is TGCGCCAGCAGCTACTCAGGGTCTCTGGACACTGAAGCTTTCTTT. It encodes CASSYSGSLDTEAFF.

The chain uses TRBV9 and TRBJ1-1, with a possible D match to TRBD1 (5 bases). Deletions cut 4 bases from V and 1 base from J, with 11 bases between. Germline lookup yields CDR1 SGDLS and CDR2 YYNGEE. This CDR3 region has 14 residues. The CDR3 reads CASSSRDRNTEAFF. For the CDR3, the DNA is TGTGCCAGCAGCTCCAGGGATAGGAACACTGAAGCTTTCTTT.